This TCR beta chain was sequenced for a study of regulatory T cells in long-lasting Graves disease. Overall study context: Prior antithyroid drug treatment in newly diagnosed Graves' patients lasted under 3 months.

This clonotype was recorded a few times. V was pared by 2 bases and J by 7 bases, with 3 bases between. This CDR3 spans 11 amino acids. Looked up from germline, CDR1 is LGHDT and CDR2 is YNNKEL (reference sequence). Arm-PCR of CDR3 regions with iRepertoire HTBI primers generated TCR beta libraries. TCRdb independently ran MiXCR on the multiplex PCR reads; one entry per CDR3 protein. This table holds more than 350,000 distinct CDR3 sequences, about 15% found once. Time point here: newly diagnosed GD, antithyroid drugs for less than 3 months. PBMC-derived RNA was used for the TCR library. This sample also belongs to another study, concerning T cells in Graves' hyperthyroidism and ophthalmopathy. In that study: The definition of stable Graves' hyperthyroidism was no ophthalmopathy progression within 18 months. Most clonotypes that expanded in the thyroid above 0.001 also showed up in blood.

The sample was peripheral blood mononuclear cells (PBMCs), taken at new diagnosis, from a patient treated with antithyroid drugs. The receptor comes from a woman between 25 and 40 years old with Graves disease. The V call is TRBV3-1, the J call TRBJ2-4; no clear D gene. CDR3 DNA sequence: TGTGCCAGCAGCCAACAGAACATTCAGTACTTC. Protein product: CASSQQNIQYF.